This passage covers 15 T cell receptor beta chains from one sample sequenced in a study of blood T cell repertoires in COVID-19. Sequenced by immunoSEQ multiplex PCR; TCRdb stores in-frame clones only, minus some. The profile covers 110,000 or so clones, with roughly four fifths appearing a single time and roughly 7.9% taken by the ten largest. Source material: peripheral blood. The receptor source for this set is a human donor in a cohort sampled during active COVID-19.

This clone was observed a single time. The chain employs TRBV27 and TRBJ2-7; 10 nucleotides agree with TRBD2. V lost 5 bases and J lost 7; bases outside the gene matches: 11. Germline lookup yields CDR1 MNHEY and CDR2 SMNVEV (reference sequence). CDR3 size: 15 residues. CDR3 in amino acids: CASSAGAGGPGEQYF. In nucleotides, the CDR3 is TGTGCCAGCAGTGCCGGAGCGGGAGGGCCGGGAGAGCAGTACTTC.

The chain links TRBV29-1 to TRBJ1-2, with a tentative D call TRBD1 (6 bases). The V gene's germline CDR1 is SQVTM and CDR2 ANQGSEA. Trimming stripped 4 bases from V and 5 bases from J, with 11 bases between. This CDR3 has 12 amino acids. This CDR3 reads CSVAGGWYGYTF. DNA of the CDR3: TGCAGCGTTGCGGGGGGCTGGTATGGCTACACCTTC.

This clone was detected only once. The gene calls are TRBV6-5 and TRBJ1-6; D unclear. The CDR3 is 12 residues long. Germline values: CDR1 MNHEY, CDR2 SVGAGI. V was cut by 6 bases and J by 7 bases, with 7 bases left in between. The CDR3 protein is CASRAENSPLHF. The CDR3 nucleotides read TGTGCCAGCAGGGCGGAGAATTCACCCCTCCACTTT.

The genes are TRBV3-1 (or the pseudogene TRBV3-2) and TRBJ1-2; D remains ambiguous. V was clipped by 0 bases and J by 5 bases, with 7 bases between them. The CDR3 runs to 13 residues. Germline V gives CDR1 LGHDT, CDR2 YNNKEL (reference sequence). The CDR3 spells CASSQETGYGYTF. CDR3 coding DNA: TGTGCCAGCAGCCAAGAGACGGGATATGGCTACACCTTC.

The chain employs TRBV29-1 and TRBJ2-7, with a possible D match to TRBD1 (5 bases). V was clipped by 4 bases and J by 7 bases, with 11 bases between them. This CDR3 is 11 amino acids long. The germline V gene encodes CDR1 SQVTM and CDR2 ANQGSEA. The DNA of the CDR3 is TGCAGCGTTGTTAGGGGTGGGGAGCAGTACTTC. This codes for CSVVRGGEQYF.

CDR3 bases: TGTGCCACCAGCGGTAGAGGGGAGACCCAGTACTTC. This gives the protein CATSGRGETQYF. The chain uses TRBV15 and TRBJ2-5; D possibly corresponds to TRBD2 (5 bases). There are 12 residues in the CDR3. Trimming took 5 bases from V and 5 from J, leaving 9 bases between them. The V gene's germline CDR1 is LNHNV and CDR2 YYDKDF (reference sequence).

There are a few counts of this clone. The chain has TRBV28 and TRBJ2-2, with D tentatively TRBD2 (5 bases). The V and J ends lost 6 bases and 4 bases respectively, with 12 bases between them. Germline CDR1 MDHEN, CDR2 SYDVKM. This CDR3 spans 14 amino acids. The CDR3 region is CASRPTRFTGELFF. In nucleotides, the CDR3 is TGTGCCAGCAGACCTACTAGATTCACCGGGGAGCTGTTTTTT.

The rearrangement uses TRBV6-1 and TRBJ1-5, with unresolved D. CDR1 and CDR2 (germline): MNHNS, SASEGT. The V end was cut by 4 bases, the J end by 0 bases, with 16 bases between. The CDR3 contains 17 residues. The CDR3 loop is CASSGGSQVVSNQPQHF. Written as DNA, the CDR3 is TGTGCCAGCAGTGGAGGGTCCCAGGTAGTTAGCAATCAGCCCCAGCATTTT.

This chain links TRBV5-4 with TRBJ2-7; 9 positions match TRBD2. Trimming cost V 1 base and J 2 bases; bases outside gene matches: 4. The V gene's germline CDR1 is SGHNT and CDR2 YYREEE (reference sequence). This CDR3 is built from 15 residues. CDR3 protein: CASSLSSGTPYEQYF. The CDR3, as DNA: TGTGCCAGCAGCTTGTCTAGCGGGACCCCCTACGAGCAGTACTTC.

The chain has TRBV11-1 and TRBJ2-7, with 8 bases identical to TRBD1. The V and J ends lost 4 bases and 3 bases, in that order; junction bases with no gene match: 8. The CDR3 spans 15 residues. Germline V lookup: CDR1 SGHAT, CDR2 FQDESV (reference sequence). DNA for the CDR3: TGTGCCAGCAGCTCTGGACAGGGTTTGATCTACGAGCAGTACTTC. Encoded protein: CASSSGQGLIYEQYF.

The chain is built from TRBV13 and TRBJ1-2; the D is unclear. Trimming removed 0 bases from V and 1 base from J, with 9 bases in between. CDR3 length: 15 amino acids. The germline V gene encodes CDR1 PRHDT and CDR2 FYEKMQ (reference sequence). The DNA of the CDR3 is TGTGCCAGCAGCTTAGGGGCGGCGAGTAACTATGGCTACACCTTC. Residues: CASSLGAASNYGYTF.

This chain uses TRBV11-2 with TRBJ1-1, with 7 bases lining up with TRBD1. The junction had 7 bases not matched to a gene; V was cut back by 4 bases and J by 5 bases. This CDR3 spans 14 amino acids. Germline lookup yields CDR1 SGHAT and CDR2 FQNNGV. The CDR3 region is CASSSLDRETEAFF. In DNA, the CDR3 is TGTGCCAGCAGCTCTTTAGACAGGGAAACTGAAGCTTTCTTT.

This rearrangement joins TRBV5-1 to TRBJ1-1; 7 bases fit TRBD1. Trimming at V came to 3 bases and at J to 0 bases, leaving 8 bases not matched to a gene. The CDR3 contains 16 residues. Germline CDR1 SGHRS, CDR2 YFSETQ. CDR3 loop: CASSSPSGQLNTEAFF. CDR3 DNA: TGCGCCAGCAGCTCGCCCTCGGGACAGTTGAACACTGAAGCTTTCTTT.

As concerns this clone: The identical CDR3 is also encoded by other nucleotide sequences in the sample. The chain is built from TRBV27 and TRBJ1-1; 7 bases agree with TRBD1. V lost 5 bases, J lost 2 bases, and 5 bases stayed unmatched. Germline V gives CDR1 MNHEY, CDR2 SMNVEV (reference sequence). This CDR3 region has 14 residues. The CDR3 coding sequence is TGTGCCAGCAGTCCCGGGACAGCAAACACTGAAGCTTTCTTT. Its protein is CASSPGTANTEAFF.

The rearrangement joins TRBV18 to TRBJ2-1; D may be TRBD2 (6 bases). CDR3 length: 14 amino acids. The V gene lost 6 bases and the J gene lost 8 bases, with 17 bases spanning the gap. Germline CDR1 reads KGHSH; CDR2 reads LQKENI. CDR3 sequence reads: CASSPGETVHEQFF. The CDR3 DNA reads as TGTGCCAGCTCCCCGGGGGAGACGGTACATGAGCAGTTCTTC.